Listed here are 21 T cell receptor beta chains from one sample, sequenced in a study of blood T cell repertoires in COVID-19. Data came from immunoSEQ multiplex PCR; TCRdb stores just in-frame clones and leaves some out. Among fewer than 350,000 clones listed, 75% to 90% were seen once. Sequencing input: PBMCs or T cells enriched from blood (not recorded which). The receptors here all came from a woman aged 25 to 39 who had been exposed to COVID-19.

The V gene is TRBV6-5, the J gene TRBJ1-3; tentatively, D is TRBD1 (6 bases). Trimming removed 8 bases from V and 2 bases from J, with 13 bases in between. The CDR3 is 14 amino acids. Germline V gene lookup returns CDR1 MNHEY and CDR2 SVGAGI. CDR3 bases: TGTGCCAGCCGTTCAGGGGTGGCTGGAAACACCATATATTTT. Translating gives CASRSGVAGNTIYF.

This clone appeared once. The chain couples TRBV7-2 to TRBJ1-5; D may be TRBD1 (6 bases). The CDR3 has 16 amino acids. V was shortened by 1 base and J by 2 bases, with 12 bases between the two germline ends. CDR1 and CDR2 from the germline V gene are SGHTA and FQGNSA. The CDR3 region has the DNA TGTGCCAGCAGCTTAGTACCAGGGGCTGGCAATCAGCCCCAGCATTTT. This gives the protein CASSLVPGAGNQPQHF.

The gene calls are TRBV28 and TRBJ1-1; D is unclear. Deletions cut 6 bases from V and 3 bases from J, with 26 bases between. The V gene's germline CDR1 is MDHEN and CDR2 SYDVKM. This CDR3 is 18 amino acids long. The CDR3 DNA sequence: TGTGCCAGCAGGGAAAGTTCGGATGTCGACTGGGGAGACACTGAAGCTTTCTTT. Translation: CASRESSDVDWGDTEAFF.

This rearrangement joins TRBV7-9 to TRBJ2-7; 13 positions match TRBD2. This CDR3 is 15 amino acids long. Germline V gives CDR1 SEHNR, CDR2 FQNEAQ (reference sequence). J was trimmed by 7 bases and V by 5 bases; bases with no gene match: 8. DNA for the CDR3: TGTGCCAGCAGCGTACTAGCGGGAGGGCCGAGGGAGCAGTACTTC. Residues: CASSVLAGGPREQYF.

In regard to this clone: Different DNA sequences within this sample yield the same CDR3. The V call is TRBV15, the J call TRBJ1-1; 8 bases line up with TRBD1. The CDR3 is 16 residues long. Germline loops: CDR1 LNHNV, CDR2 YYDKDF (reference sequence). Trimming took 1 base from V and 0 from J; bases not matched to a gene: 4. The DNA for the CDR3 is TGTGCCACCAGCAGAGGACAGGGGCCCATGAACACTGAAGCTTTCTTT. Its protein is CATSRGQGPMNTEAFF.

V usage is TRBV19 and J usage is TRBJ1-2; no definite D call. Germline-derived CDR1 and CDR2 are LNHDA and SQIVND (reference sequence). This CDR3 has 14 amino acids. Trimming cost V 2 bases and J 8 bases, with 15 bases left between them. CDR3 loop: CASSIQVGPGGYTF. DNA of the CDR3: TGTGCCAGTAGTATACAAGTCGGTCCGGGAGGCTACACCTTC. Together with reference TRBV19 and TRBJ1-2, the CDR3 gives the full variable domain: DGGITQSPKYLFRKEGQNVTLSCEQNLNHDAMYWYRQDPGQGLRLIYYSQIVNDFQKGDIAEGYSVSREKKESFPLTVTSAQKNPTAFYLCASSIQVGPGGYTFGSGTRLTVV.

This chain joins TRBV4-3 and TRBJ1-6; D possibly corresponds to TRBD1 (6 bases). V was trimmed by 6 bases and J by 9 bases, leaving 12 bases between them. The CDR3 runs 13 residues. CDR1 and CDR2 (germline): LGHNA, YSLEER. The CDR3 loop is CASSLQGLSPLHF. The CDR3 DNA reads TGCGCCAGCAGTTTACAGGGCCTTTCACCCCTCCACTTT.

A word on this clone: Other DNA sequences in the same sample also yield this CDR3. J is TRBJ1-5 and V is TRBV27; no clear D gene. This CDR3 is built from 15 residues. Germline V lookup: CDR1 MNHEY, CDR2 SMNVEV (reference sequence). Between the trimmed V and J ends, which lost 3 bases and 1 base, there was a span of 10 bases. The CDR3 region is CASSFRGGSNQPQHF. As DNA, the CDR3 is TGTGCCAGCAGTTTTCGGGGAGGGAGCAATCAGCCCCAGCATTTT.

This sequence joins TRBV24-1 and TRBJ2-5; D is undetermined. The ends were cut back, 3 bases at V and 1 base at J, with 11 bases in the middle. Germline assignment: CDR1 KGHDR and CDR2 SFDVKD. The CDR3 has 15 amino acids. The CDR3 bases are TGTGCCACCAGTGATGCGTCCTTGCCCCAAGAGACCCAGTACTTC. Amino acid sequence: CATSDASLPQETQYF.

As to this clone: Mismatch with germline at one junction end may stem from a read error. The genes are TRBV2 and TRBJ2-7; tentatively, D is TRBD1 (6 bases). Germline CDR1 SNHLY, CDR2 FYNNEI. The CDR3 has 14 amino acids. The CDR3 nucleotides read TGTGCCAGCCGATCAGATACAGGGTTACTAGGGTTCTGCTTC. The encoded protein is CASRSDTGLLGFCF. Variable domain in full (rest from reference TRBV2 and TRBJ2-7): EPEVTQTPSHQVTQMGQEVILRCVPISNHLYFYWYRQILGQKVEFLVSFYNNEISEKSEIFDDQFSVERPDGSNFTLKIRSTKLEDSAMYFCASRSDTGLLGFCFGPGTRLTVT.

The rearrangement links TRBV30 to TRBJ1-2; no definite D call. Trimming took 3 bases from V and 0 from J, leaving 14 bases between them. The V gene's germline CDR1 is GTSNPN and CDR2 SVGIG (reference sequence). The CDR3 loop spans 15 amino acids. CDR3: CAWRSGPVANYGYTF. CDR3 DNA sequence: TGTGCCTGGAGGTCTGGGCCGGTAGCTAACTATGGCTACACCTTC.

The chain has TRBV15 and TRBJ1-4; maybe TRBD1 (6 bases). CDR1 LNHNV and CDR2 YYDKDF come from the germline V gene (reference sequence). V was pared by 3 bases and J by 4 bases, with 12 bases between. The CDR3 is made up of 15 amino acids. CDR3 amino acids: CATSSLGGGNEKLFF. The CDR3 nucleotides read TGTGCCACCAGCAGCCTAGGGGGTGGTAATGAAAAACTGTTTTTT.

This chain links TRBV19 with TRBJ2-3, with 10 bases identical to TRBD2. The V gene end was trimmed by 2 bases and the J gene end by 6 bases; junction bases not matched to a gene: 8. Germline lookup yields CDR1 LNHDA and CDR2 SQIVND (reference sequence). This CDR3 is 16 amino acids long. The chain's CDR3 is CASSIISGRGLDTQYF. CDR3 nucleotides: TGTGCCAGTAGTATAATCAGCGGGAGGGGTCTCGATACGCAGTATTTT. Filled out from reference TRBV19 and TRBJ2-3, the complete variable domain reads DGGITQSPKYLFRKEGQNVTLSCEQNLNHDAMYWYRQDPGQGLRLIYYSQIVNDFQKGDIAEGYSVSREKKESFPLTVTSAQKNPTAFYLCASSIISGRGLDTQYFGPGTRLTVL.

The chain links TRBV5-6 to TRBJ1-5, with TRBD1 as a possible D gene (5 bases). The germline V gene has CDR1 SGHDT and CDR2 YYEEEE. With 0 bases removed from V and 5 bases from J, the gap between germline ends came to 12 bases. The CDR3 runs 15 residues. The CDR3 loop is CASSLVGREDQPQHF. For the CDR3, the DNA is TGTGCCAGCAGCTTGGTCGGCAGGGAAGATCAGCCCCAGCATTTT.

In regard to this clone: This specimen includes other DNA sequences encoding the same CDR3. The V gene is TRBV5-1, the J gene TRBJ1-6, with 8 bases fitting TRBD1. CDR1 is SGHRS and CDR2 is YFSETQ in the germline V gene. The junction had 7 bases not matched to a gene; V was cut back by 5 bases and J by 9 bases. There are 14 residues in the CDR3. The CDR3 DNA sequence: TGCGCCAGCAGACAGGACAGGGATGGTTCACCCCTCCACTTT. It specifies CASRQDRDGSPLHF.

Concerning this clone itself: Other nucleotide sequences in the sample specify the same CDR3. The J gene is TRBJ1-5, the V gene TRBV28; D is unresolved. The CDR3 has 12 amino acids. V lost 4 bases to trimming and J lost 5 bases, with 6 bases between them. Germline CDR1 MDHEN, CDR2 SYDVKM. CDR3 coding DNA: TGTGCCAGCAGTTCCGGGGATCAGCCCCAGCATTTT. This translates into CASSSGDQPQHF.

The V gene is TRBV19, the J gene TRBJ1-2; 7 positions agree with TRBD1. CDR3 size: 13 residues. The germline gives CDR1 LNHDA, CDR2 SQIVND (reference sequence). V was pared by 11 bases and J by 1 base, with 7 bases of the junction left unmatched. The CDR3 loop is CAAQGQLNYGYTF. In DNA form, the CDR3 reads TGTGCCGCTCAGGGACAGCTTAACTATGGCTACACCTTC.

In nucleotides, the CDR3 is TGTGCCAGCAGTTCCATCGACAGGGACCCCCAGCATTTT. Its translation: CASSSIDRDPQHF. The chain joins TRBV27 to TRBJ1-5; 7 bases match TRBD1. The CDR3 totals 13 residues. V shed 4 bases and J 10 bases; nucleotides not matched to a gene: 7. Germline loops: CDR1 MNHEY, CDR2 SMNVEV (reference sequence).

The genes are TRBV5-1 and TRBJ2-6; tentative D call: TRBD2 (6 bases). Germline V gene sequence: CDR1 SGHRS, CDR2 YFSETQ. This CDR3 has 16 amino acids. V was clipped by 0 bases and J by 3 bases, with 10 bases between them. The CDR3 is CASSLVAGYGANVLTF. In nucleotides, the CDR3 is TGCGCCAGCAGCTTGGTGGCGGGGTATGGGGCCAACGTCCTGACTTTC.

This chain uses TRBV2 with TRBJ2-2; D not resolved. Trimming removed 6 bases from V and 5 bases from J, with 10 bases in between. The CDR3 loop spans 13 amino acids. Germline V gene lookup returns CDR1 SNHLY and CDR2 FYNNEI. As DNA, the CDR3 is TGTGCCAGCAGACTCGACACTACCGGGGAGCTGTTTTTT. Its protein product is CASRLDTTGELFF.

The chain joins TRBV25-1 to TRBJ1-4; 7 bases are shared with TRBD1. This CDR3 is 12 amino acids long. The V and J ends lost 3 bases and 8 bases, in that order; junction bases with no gene match: 0. Germline V gene sequence: CDR1 MGHDK, CDR2 SYGVNS. The CDR3 loop reads CASSDRGEKLFF. The DNA of the CDR3 is TGTGCCAGCAGTGACAGGGGGGAAAAACTGTTTTTT.